Given below is one T cell receptor beta chain in context. No cognate antigen has been identified for it. Per-base quality was not reported, and no clone a single base away is much larger than it. Libraries were made using the immunoSEQ multiplex PCR assay. For the multiplex PCR, a mixture combining 60 forward primers for TCR Vbeta segments and 13 reverse primers for TCR Jbeta segments was used. The CDR3 region of rearranged TCR beta genes was amplified from genomic DNA with a multiplex PCR assay. The amplified TCR beta libraries were sequenced on the Illumina HiSeq System as 87-base-pair reads. The original pipeline was this. Across the roughly 600 repertoires, a later analysis counted approximately 75 million unique TCR beta chains, some 11 million of which were shared by at least two donors. To remove PCR and sequencing errors, raw reads were error-corrected and collapsed into unique sequences using a nearest-neighbor algorithm that merged closely related sequences. Alignment of CDR3 sequences to IMGT reference sequences was used to assign V, D and J gene segments. For a sequence to be retained, at least a six-nucleotide match to both a V gene segment and a J gene segment was required. Rearrangements were classified as productive when the CDR3 lacked stop codons and remained in frame with V and J, and all other rearrangements were classified as non-productive. Following IMGT convention, CDR3 was defined as the stretch from the second conserved V-encoded cysteine to the conserved J-encoded phenylalanine. Sequences without an unambiguous match to a single V gene segment were excluded from the earlier analysis of approximately 560 of the donors. In an earlier analysis of about 590 of the donors, a V segment was called functional when productive rearrangements were above 56.7%, and segregating when the standard deviation between donors exceeded 5%. A statistical classification framework was built for diagnosing cytomegalovirus status from the catalog of TCR beta chain sequences. V and J gene assignment, in a later analysis, came from comparing TCR nucleotide sequences with IMGT/GENE-DB human TR gene sequences. The TCRdist pipeline was used in a later analysis to assign CDR3 sequences and most-parsimonious VDJ recombination scenarios. A later analysis defined each TCR beta chain by its CDR3 amino acid sequence plus V-gene family, and excluded reads lacking a unique V-gene family. A later analysis removed 592 highly shared, low-generation-probability nucleotide sequences to deal with suspected cross-contamination and a sequencing artifact. In a later analysis, a clonal expansion index was calculated for each public chain from normalized within-repertoire ranks of inferred template counts. In a later analysis, generation probabilities were computed with a VDJ recombination model fitted to out-of-frame rearrangements, and the resulting probabilities were checked against IGoR. In a later analysis, hypergeometric tests were used to score TCR-TCR, TCR-HLA and TCR-CMV co-occurrence, with a repertoire-size bias correction applied to TCR pairs. In a later analysis, false discovery rates were estimated by permuting HLA or CMV assignments 20 times. A later analysis grouped co-occurring TCRs with DBSCAN, adding TCRdist sequence similarity when clustering within HLA-allele-positive subsets. Repertoires with fewer than 30,000 or more than 120,000 public chains were left out of co-occurrence clustering, as were a handful of repertoires with anomalous nucleotide sharing. TCRdb mirrors the immuneACCESS table, restricted to in-frame sequences. Some clones are absent from its copies; in checked studies, under half trace to an unresolved V gene, and the reason for the others is unknown. V, J and clone size derive from that table, while D and trimming were established from the DNA sequence. The sample yields about 110,000 clones; about 15% were counted once. Roughly 0.8% of the sample is in the top ten clones.

There are 13 amino acids in the CDR3, from cysteine to phenylalanine inclusive. Just the 39-base CDR3 DNA is kept, in frame starting at base 1. Relative to germline, V is 4 bases shorter and J is 6 bases shorter, with 10 bases between their ends. The germline V gene encodes CDR1 SGDLS and CDR2 YYNGEE. The cohort consisted of more than 650 healthy bone marrow donors. At the time of sampling, every cohort member was nominally healthy, though immune exposures that went unrecorded were likely present. The donor was CMV seronegative and was included in the group of a few hundred seronegative cohort members. A peripheral blood sample was provided by each donor, and peripheral blood mononuclear cells were used for TCR beta sequencing. Genomic DNA was extracted from the blood cell samples with the Qiagen DNeasy Blood Extraction Kit. This sample was taken from a study of cytomegalovirus exposure and HLA in healthy donors (dated by TCRdb to about 2017). General notes on the study: According to an earlier analysis of a few hundred of the donors, about 179 million T cells yielded 95 million to 140 million unique TCR beta sequences and approximately 280 Gb of sequence data. Every discovery cohort repertoire had been produced on one sequencing platform. Alongside the repertoire data, information on donor age, sex, ethnicity and CMV serostatus was compiled. A separate validation cohort of 90 to 150 different subjects was used in addition to the 666-subject first cohort. Using immunosequencing, the study profiled T cell repertoires from about 610 subjects and related those repertoires to cytomegalovirus serostatus. A later genetic analysis took genome-wide SNP genotypes for about three fifths of the 666 donors and used that subset as a discovery cohort. The aim of the study was to test whether cataloging public T cell receptors could identify signatures of past pathogen exposure. Roughly 300 gigabases of sequencing data and tens of millions of unique TCR sequences were included in an early release covering about 700 HLA-typed donors. The later analysis used no new phenotypic data to find candidate immune exposures, relying instead on TCR beta sequences and their occurrence across donors. To decide whether each TCR beta V gene segment behaved as functional or pseudogenic, an earlier analysis of 587 of the donors relied on high-throughput TCR beta sequencing. On average, roughly 250,000 unique TCR beta nucleotide sequences were sequenced per donor among a few hundred genotyped donors of the cohort, with about 17% of those sequences being non-productive. The genetic ancestry cluster associated with self-reported Caucasian donors included 81% of the roughly 390 genotyped donors. Several DR-DQ haplotypes were treated as single units for association and clustering because of strong linkage in the cohort. A later analysis re-analyzed previously published TCR beta repertoires from 650 to 800 donors and added high-resolution HLA genotyping to study TCR occurrence patterns. Typing coverage differed by locus: A, B, C, DRB1 and DQB1 were typed in roughly 620-630 donors, DQA1 in 522, DPA1 in over 600, and DPB1 in 450 to 490. To predict cytomegalovirus infection status, the study brought together high-throughput TCR immunosequencing, statistical association of individual TCRs with disease status, and machine learning. HLA typing included class I and class II loci at four-digit resolution.

General study outcomes and caveats: According to a later analysis, TCR association rates differed among HLA loci, with DRB1 alleles showing the most associated TCRs and HLA-C alleles showing the fewest. Some IMGT-functional V segments, including TRBV6-2 and TRBV6-3, could not be told apart with the 87-base-pair reads, so those segments were excluded. The presence/absence analyses assumed that sequencing depth was roughly uniform across donors, and that assumption may not be true. A later analysis associated 15,000 to 20,000 TCR beta sequences with specific HLA alleles at a false discovery rate of 0.05. HLA typing was unavailable for some donors at each locus, so association tests used only the typed subset. Cytomegalovirus status was reported to be diagnosed by the classifier with high specificity and sensitivity in both the original and validation cohorts. Roughly 17 rarely observed V segments, including chromosome 9 orphons, were excluded from the earlier analysis of some 590 of the donors because counts were too low. A later analysis reported that several top co-occurrence clusters appeared linked to parvovirus B19, influenza, CMV and Epstein-Barr virus. In a later analysis, most CMV-associated TCR beta chains were found to appear HLA-restricted, with HLA associations seemingly driven largely by CMV exposure. A further reported finding was that TCR beta sequences accurately predicted the HLA-A and HLA-B alleles for most subjects in the first cohort. In the study, about 150 TCR beta chains were listed as associated with cytomegalovirus. An association between a missense DCLRE1C variant and V-gene and J-gene trimming of TCR beta chains was found in a later genetic analysis and replicated in an independent cohort. A later genetic analysis reported fewer N-insertions in productive TCRs among donors in an Asian-associated ancestry cluster than the roughly 720-donor mean. Linkage disequilibrium might explain the correlated functional status among segregating V segments, but an unknown experimental factor could not be excluded. In an earlier analysis of around 500 of the donors, most TCR beta V segments appeared in productive rearrangements about 90% or about 30% of the time, broadly matching IMGT annotations. In vitro tests confirmed that a few of the cytomegalovirus-associated TCR beta chains recognize cytomegalovirus antigens. In a later analysis, HLA-associated TCR beta chains showed more clonal expansion and lower generation probabilities than non-associated chains that were equally common. The authors suggested that the approach could potentially be extended to other disease states and immunological phenotypes. Immune exposure information for the cohort was limited to CMV serostatus. The sequencing pipeline was judged likely to have produced a cluster of highly shared sequence variants as a technical artifact. Only TCR beta chains were sequenced in this cohort, and the absence of alpha or paired-chain data limited detectable features. Assigning TCR associations to individual alleles was difficult when HLA alleles, especially DR and DQ, strongly co-occurred. Most TCR sequences were seen in very few donors, while some public TCRs were found in many individuals.

The V gene is TRBV9 and the J gene is TRBJ2-2; no D gene can be assigned with confidence. Input material: PBMCs. This receptor was identified in a female donor in good health and CMV-seronegative. The CDR3 in this case is CASSLGPAGELFF. The nucleotides are TGTGCCAGCAGCCTCGGTCCCGCCGGGGAGCTGTTTTTT.